The source of this T cell receptor (beta chain) is a study of T cell responses to AZD1222 COVID-19 vaccine. Across the whole study: Investigators merged groups given second doses at roughly 4 or roughly 12 weeks.

Only in-frame clones appear in the TCRdb table, and some are missing; sequencing was by immunoSEQ multiplex PCR. Of about 130,000 clones in the sample, 93% were seen once. In the case of this clone: What it binds is not known.

Overall study findings and caveats: Elevations in Spike-specific TCR breadth and depth followed administration of two AZD1222 doses.

Germline V lookup: CDR1 MNHEY, CDR2 SVGAGI. Trimming pared 6 bases from V and 2 bases from J, leaving 16 bases between. This CDR3 spans 15 amino acids. The sequences come from peripheral blood, collected on day 0 of AZD1222 vaccination. This sequence was found in an adult in good health. This chain uses TRBV6-5 with TRBJ1-2, with D possibly matching TRBD1 (6 bases). The CDR3 DNA reads as TGTGCCAGCAGCCGGGGGGGGCATGTAAACTATGGCTACACCTTC. This gives the protein CASSRGGHVNYGYTF.